The 3 T cell receptor beta chains reported below all come from one sample, sequenced in a study of T-cell reconstitution after alpha-beta-depleted transplantation in children. Preparing the TCRbeta library involved the use of unique molecular identifiers. TCRdb re-called the PCR reads through MiXCR, storing one row per CDR3 protein. Altogether around 440,000 distinct CDR3 sequences are present, around 15% being singletons, with the ten largest covering roughly 27%. Sequencing was performed on PBMCs, mostly from graft donor cells, taken 360 days after TCRalphabeta/CD19-depleted stem cell transplant. The receptors come from a boy under three years old who had a stem cell transplant for Wiskott-Aldrich syndrome, so the T cells may come from the graft donor.

In its sample, this clonotype was seen a few times. V is TRBV15 and J is TRBJ2-3, with 9 bases matching TRBD2. Germline trimming cut 4 bases from V and 4 bases from J; bases unmatched to any gene: 9. CDR1 and CDR2 (germline): LNHNV, YYDKDF (reference sequence). The length of the CDR3 is 16 residues. This CDR3 is CATSISRGGLADTQYF. CDR3 sequence (DNA): TGTGCCACCAGCATCTCGCGGGGGGGTTTGGCAGATACGCAGTATTTT.

The V call is TRBV13, the J call TRBJ2-1, with TRBD2 matching 7 bases. This CDR3 spans 13 amino acids. V dropped 5 bases and J dropped 7; count of bases not matched to a gene: 5. From germline, CDR1 is PRHDT and CDR2 FYEKMQ (reference sequence). Here the CDR3 reads CASSRLAVNEQFF. Here the CDR3 DNA reads TGTGCCAGCAGCCGACTAGCCGTGAATGAGCAGTTCTTC.

The chain links TRBV18 to TRBJ2-5; D is unresolved. The CDR3 runs 13 residues. The germline V gene encodes CDR1 KGHSH and CDR2 LQKENI. Trimming shortened V by 7 bases and J by 4 bases, and 13 bases separated the two germline ends. CDR3 bases: TGTGCCAGCTTGGCGAATTCAGCAGAGACCCAGTACTTC. Its translation: CASLANSAETQYF.